This T cell receptor (beta chain) was profiled in a study of shared clonotypes between healthy human individuals. Measured with immunoSEQ multiplex PCR; TCRdb has only the in-frame clones, and not every one. The sample records 1.5 million to 2.5 million clones, roughly 95% being singletons. The naive CD8 fraction comprised CD45RO-negative cells positively selected for CCR7 and excluded terminally differentiated effector memory CD45RA+ cells. The study drew all its donors from Caucasian adults living in Nashville, Tennessee. What was sequenced was naive CD8+ T cells sorted from blood. The sequence came from a man aged 18 to 30 in good health.

CDR3 amino acids: CASSFGGYGYTF. Written as DNA, the CDR3 is TGTGCCAGCAGTTTCGGGGGCTATGGCTACACCTTC. The chain links TRBV28 to TRBJ1-2; D is perhaps TRBD1 (5 bases). The CDR3 has 12 amino acids. Looked up from germline, CDR1 is MDHEN and CDR2 is SYDVKM. The V gene lost 3 bases and the J gene lost 4 bases, with 6 bases spanning the gap.